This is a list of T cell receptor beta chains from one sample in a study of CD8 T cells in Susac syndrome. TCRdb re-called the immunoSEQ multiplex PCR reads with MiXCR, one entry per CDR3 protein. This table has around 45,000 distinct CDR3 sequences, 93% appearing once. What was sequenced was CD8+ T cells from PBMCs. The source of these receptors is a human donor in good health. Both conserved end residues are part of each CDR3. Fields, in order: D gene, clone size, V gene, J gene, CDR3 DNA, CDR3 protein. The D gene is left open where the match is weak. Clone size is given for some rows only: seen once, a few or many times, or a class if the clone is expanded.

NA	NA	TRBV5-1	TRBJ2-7	TGCGCCAGCAGCTTTGAACTAGAAGTCTACGAGCAGTACTTC	CASSFELEVYEQYF
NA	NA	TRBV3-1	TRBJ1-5	TGTGCCAGCAGCCAAGAGAATCAGCCCCAGCATTTT	CASSQENQPQHF
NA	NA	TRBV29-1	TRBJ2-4	TGCAGCGTCGTGACTCTTTACAGGGACATTCAGTACTTC	CSVVTLYRDIQYF
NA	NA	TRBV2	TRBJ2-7	TGTGCCAGCAGTGAAGGGGGGACCTACGAGCAGTACTTC	CASSEGGTYEQYF
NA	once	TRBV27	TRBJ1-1	TGTGCCAGCAGCCTTATAGGGTTTACAGGGTACACTGAAGCTTTCTTT	CASSLIGFTGYTEAFF
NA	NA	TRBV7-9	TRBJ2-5	TGTGCCAGCAGCTTAGCCTGGGGTGGGAGCCAAGAGACCCAGTACTTC	CASSLAWGGSQETQYF
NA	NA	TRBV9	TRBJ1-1	TGTGCCAGCCGCCCCTATCAGACTTTGAACACTGAAGCTTTCTTT	CASRPYQTLNTEAFF
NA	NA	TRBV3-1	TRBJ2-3	TGTGCCAGCAGCCAAGTTTTAGAGACTTACACAGATACGCAGTATTTT	CASSQVLETYTDTQYF
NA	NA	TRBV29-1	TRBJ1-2	TGCAGCGTTGAAGGCAGCCACTACACCTTC	CSVEGSHYTF
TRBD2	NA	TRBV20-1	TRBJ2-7	TGCAGTGCCCCAGCGGGACGCTTGCCCGAGCAGTACTTC	CSAPAGRLPEQYF
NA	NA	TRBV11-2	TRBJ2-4	TGTGCCAGCACTACCGGGACTGAAAACATTCAGTACTTC	CASTTGTENIQYF
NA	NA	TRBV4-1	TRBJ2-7	TGCGCCAGCAGCCAAGCTATCCTCATCGGGGAGCGCACCAACGAGCAGTACTTC	CASSQAILIGERTNEQYF
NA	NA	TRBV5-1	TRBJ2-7	TGCGCCAGCAGCTTGGCCACAGGATTAAGCTCCTACGAGCAGTACTTC	CASSLATGLSSYEQYF
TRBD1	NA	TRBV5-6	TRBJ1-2	TGTGCCAGCAGCTTGGAAGGGACAGAAATAAACTATGGCTACACCTTC	CASSLEGTEINYGYTF
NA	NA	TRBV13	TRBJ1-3	TGTGCCAGCAGCTTCGGCAGGGGTGGTGGAAACACCATATATTTT	CASSFGRGGGNTIYF
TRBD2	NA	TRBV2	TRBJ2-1	TGTGCCAGCATCCCTGCCCTAGCGGGGGAGTCAAATGAGCAGTTCTTC	CASIPALAGESNEQFF
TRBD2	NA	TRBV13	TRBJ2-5	TGTGCCAGCAGCTCTCGGACTAGCGAAGAGACCCAGTACTTC	CASSSRTSEETQYF
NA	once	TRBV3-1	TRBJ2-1	TGTGCCAGCAGCCATATCCTCGAGGGGCCCTACAATGAGCAGTTCTTC	CASSHILEGPYNEQFF
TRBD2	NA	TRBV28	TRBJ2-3	TGTGCCAGCAGTTTAGGGTGGACTAGCGGGAGAGATACGCAGTATTTT	CASSLGWTSGRDTQYF
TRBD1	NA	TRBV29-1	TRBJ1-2	TGCAGCGTCGAGGACAGGGCGCCTGTCTATGGCTACACCTTC	CSVEDRAPVYGYTF
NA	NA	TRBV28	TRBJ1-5	TGTGCCAGCAGTTTCCGACCGTCGGTGAGCAATCAGCCCCAGCATTTT	CASSFRPSVSNQPQHF
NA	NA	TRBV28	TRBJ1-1	TGTGCCAGCAGTTTCCGAATGCTCACTGAAGCTTTCTTT	CASSFRMLTEAFF
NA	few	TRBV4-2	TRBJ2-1	TGTGCCAGCAGCCAAGATAGTGGCGGGACTTACAATGAGCAGTTCTTC	CASSQDSGGTYNEQFF
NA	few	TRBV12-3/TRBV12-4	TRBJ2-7	TGTGCCAGCAGTTTTTCGGGGACCTCATTCGAGCAGTACTTC	CASSFSGTSFEQYF
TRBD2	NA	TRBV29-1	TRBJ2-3	TGCAGCGTTGAAGTAGTTCGGCTAGCGGGACCCACAGATACGCAGTATTTT	CSVEVVRLAGPTDTQYF
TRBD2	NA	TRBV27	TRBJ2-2	TGTGCCAGCACCTCACTGGGGACTAGCGGGAGGGTGAGCGGGGAGCTGTTTTTT	CASTSLGTSGRVSGELFF
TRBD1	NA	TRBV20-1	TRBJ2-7	TGCAGTGCTGACGACAGGGGGATCTACGAGCAGTACTTC	CSADDRGIYEQYF
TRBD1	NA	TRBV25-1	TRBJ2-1	TGTGCCAGCGGAAAACAGGGGAATGAGCAGTTCTTC	CASGKQGNEQFF
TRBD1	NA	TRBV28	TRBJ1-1	TGTGCCAGCAGTTTATACGACAGGGACACTGAAGCTTTCTTT	CASSLYDRDTEAFF
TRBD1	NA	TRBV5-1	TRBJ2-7	TGCGCCAGCAGCTGGGACAGGCTCTACGAGCAGTACTTC	CASSWDRLYEQYF
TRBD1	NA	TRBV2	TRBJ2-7	TGTGCCAGCAAGGACAGGGGTTCCTACGAGCAGTACTTC	CASKDRGSYEQYF
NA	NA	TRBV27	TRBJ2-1	TGTGCCAGCACTCCTTCACCGGACGGATACAATGAGCAGTTCTTC	CASTPSPDGYNEQFF
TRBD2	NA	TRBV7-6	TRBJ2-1	TGTGCCAGCACTCGGGGGGGGGACAATGAGCAGTTCTTC	CASTRGGDNEQFF
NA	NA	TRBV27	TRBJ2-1	TGTGCCACCTCCGTGATAGGCAATGAGCAGTTCTTC	CATSVIGNEQFF
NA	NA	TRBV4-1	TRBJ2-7	TGCGCCAGCAGCCAAGATCCAGAGCACTACGAGCAGTACTTC	CASSQDPEHYEQYF
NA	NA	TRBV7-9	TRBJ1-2	TGTGCCAGCAGCTTATCTCGACAGTATGGCTACACCTTC	CASSLSRQYGYTF
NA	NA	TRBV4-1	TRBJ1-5	TGCGCCAGCAGCCAAAGGCAGGTCGATCAGCCCCAGCATTTT	CASSQRQVDQPQHF
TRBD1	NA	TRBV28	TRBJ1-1	TGTGCCAGCAGTTGGCCCGACAGGGCTTGGGCTTTCTTT	CASSWPDRAWAFF
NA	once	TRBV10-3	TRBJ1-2	TGTGCCACAACGATCCAACCTAACTATGGCTACACCTTC	CATTIQPNYGYTF
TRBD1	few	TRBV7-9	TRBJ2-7	TGTGCCAGCAGCTTAGCGCAGGACAGGGCCCAGGAGCAGTACTTC	CASSLAQDRAQEQYF
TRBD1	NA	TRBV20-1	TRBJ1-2	TGCAGTGCGGGAGACAGGGAAAACTATGGCTACACCTTC	CSAGDRENYGYTF
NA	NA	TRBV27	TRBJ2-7	TGTGCCAGCAGTTGGGCGAAAAACTACGAGCAGTACTTC	CASSWAKNYEQYF
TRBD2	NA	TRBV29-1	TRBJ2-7	TGCAGCGTTGAGGGCGGGAGGGGCTACGAGCAGTACTTC	CSVEGGRGYEQYF
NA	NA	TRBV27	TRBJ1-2	TGTGCCAGCAGCCCCGGTAGGGGGGGGGCGTTGAACTATGGCTACACCTTC	CASSPGRGGALNYGYTF
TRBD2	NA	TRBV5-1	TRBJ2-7	TGCGCCAGCAGCGTAGCGGGAGGCTCCTACGAGCAGTACTTC	CASSVAGGSYEQYF
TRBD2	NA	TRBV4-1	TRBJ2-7	TGCGCCAGCAGCCAAGGGAGGAGCGGGACCTCCTACGAGCAGTACTTC	CASSQGRSGTSYEQYF
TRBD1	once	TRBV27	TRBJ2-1	TGTGCCAGCAGTTCGGGGGACAGGGGAAATGAGCAGTTCTTC	CASSSGDRGNEQFF